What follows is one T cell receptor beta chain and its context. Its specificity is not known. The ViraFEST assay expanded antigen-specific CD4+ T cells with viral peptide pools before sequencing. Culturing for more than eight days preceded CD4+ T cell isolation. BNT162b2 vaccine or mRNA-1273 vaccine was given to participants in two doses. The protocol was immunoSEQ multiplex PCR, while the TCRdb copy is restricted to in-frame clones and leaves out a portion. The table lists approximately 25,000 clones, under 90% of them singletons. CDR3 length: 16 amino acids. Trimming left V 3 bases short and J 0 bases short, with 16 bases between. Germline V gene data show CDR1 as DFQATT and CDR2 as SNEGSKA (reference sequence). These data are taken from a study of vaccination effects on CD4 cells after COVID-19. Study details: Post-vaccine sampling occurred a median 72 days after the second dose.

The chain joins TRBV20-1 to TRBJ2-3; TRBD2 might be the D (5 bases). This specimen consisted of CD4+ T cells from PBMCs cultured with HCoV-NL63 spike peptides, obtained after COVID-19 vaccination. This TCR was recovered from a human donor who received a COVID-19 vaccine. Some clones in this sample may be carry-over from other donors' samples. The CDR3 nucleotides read TGCAGTGCTAGTAAGAGGGAACTTTCTAGCACAGATACGCAGTATTTT. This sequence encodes CSASKRELSSTDTQYF.